A single sample is the source of the 25 T cell receptor beta chains below, sequenced in a study of beta chain features in type 1 diabetes. Since all of the isolated RNA was reverse transcribed, expressed TCRB transcripts were what got sequenced. Sequencing was performed with immunoSEQ multiplex PCR; in TCRdb, only in-frame clones are kept and a portion is missing. The sample has 300,000 to 350,000 clones; 7.5% to 9% are singletons. Sequenced input: central memory CD4+ T cells from blood. These TCRs come from a young woman in good health.

There are a few counts of this clone. The chain employs TRBV5-8 and TRBJ2-2; 8 bases are shared with TRBD2. V lost 4 bases, J lost 5 bases, and 10 bases stayed unmatched. CDR1 is SGHTS, CDR2 YDEGEE, per germline. This CDR3 is built from 16 residues. CDR3 amino acids: CASSPDSGSPTGELFF. CDR3 coding DNA: TGTGCCAGCAGCCCTGACAGCGGGAGTCCGACCGGGGAGCTGTTTTTT.

The gene calls are TRBV9 and TRBJ2-5; maybe TRBD2 (6 bases). Germline loops: CDR1 SGDLS, CDR2 YYNGEE. CDR3 length equals 17 residues. With 4 bases removed from V and 2 bases from J, the gap between germline ends came to 21 bases. CDR3 sequence reads: CASSPRAPMGLQETQYF. The CDR3 region has the DNA TGTGCCAGCAGCCCCCGAGCACCTATGGGACTGCAAGAGACCCAGTACTTC.

This clone has more than one count but fewer than ten. The chain uses TRBV7-9 and TRBJ2-2; D call uncertain. CDR1 is SEHNR and CDR2 is FQNEAQ in the germline V gene (reference sequence). The ends were cut back, 0 bases at V and 1 base at J, with 9 bases in the middle. The CDR3 spans 16 residues. The CDR3 nucleotides read TGTGCCAGCAGCTTAGCGATCGGCGGGAACACCGGGGAGCTGTTTTTT. Translating it yields CASSLAIGGNTGELFF.

This clone was observed many times. The chain links TRBV28 to TRBJ1-2; D perhaps matches TRBD1 (5 bases). The CDR3 has 13 amino acids. The germline V gene encodes CDR1 MDHEN and CDR2 SYDVKM. Trimming pared 5 bases from V and 6 bases from J, leaving 13 bases between. As DNA, the CDR3 is TGTGCCAGCAGTGTTGGGCAGGGAGATGGCTACACCTTC. Its translation: CASSVGQGDGYTF.

The rearrangement links TRBV27 to TRBJ1-2; TRBD1 matches at 10 bases. Trimming took 2 bases from V and 4 from J; bases not matched to a gene: 4. CDR1 MNHEY and CDR2 SMNVEV come from the germline V gene (reference sequence). The CDR3 is 15 amino acids. The CDR3, as DNA: TGTGCCAGCAGTTTACGACAGGGGGCAAGCTATGGCTACACCTTC. This encodes CASSLRQGASYGYTF.

This clone turned up a few times. The chain is built from TRBV29-1 and TRBJ2-5, with unresolved D. The length of the CDR3 is 14 residues. CDR1 SQVTM and CDR2 ANQGSEA come from the germline V gene. Trimming pared 1 base from V and 4 bases from J, leaving 13 bases between. In DNA form, the CDR3 reads TGCAGCGTTGAAGGGAGTCCAAGTACAGAGACCCAGTACTTC. It translates to CSVEGSPSTETQYF. The full variable domain, with the rest looked up from reference TRBV29-1 and TRBJ2-5, is SAVISQKPSRDICQRGTSLTIQCQVDSQVTMMFWYRQQPGQSLTLIATANQGSEATYESGFVIDKFPISRPNLTFSTLTVSNMSPEDSSIYLCSVEGSPSTETQYFGPGTRLLVL.

This chain joins TRBV7-3 and TRBJ2-5, with D uncertain. V shed 5 bases and J shed 5 bases, with 12 bases lying between them. The CDR3 loop spans 13 amino acids. The V gene's germline CDR1 is SGHTA and CDR2 FQGTGA. The CDR3 DNA reads TGTGCCAGCAGCCCTTTCGTAGCCGAGACCCAGTACTTC. It yields the protein CASSPFVAETQYF.

This clone has only a few counts. CDR3 sequence: CASRPLGHHTYNEQFF. CDR3 nucleotides: TGTGCAAGTCGCCCTTTGGGGCATCACACTTACAATGAGCAGTTCTTC. The V gene is TRBV12-2, the J gene TRBJ2-1; the table's D call TRBD1 went unverified against the DNA. TRBV12-2 is a listed pseudogene. CDR3 length equals 16 residues.

This clone turned up a few times. The chain links TRBV28 to TRBJ2-5, with 9 bases matching TRBD1. V gave up 6 bases and J gave up 6 bases; unmatched junction bases: 14. Germline CDR1 and CDR2: MDHEN and SYDVKM. The CDR3 length is 16 residues. CDR3 amino acids: CASRRGQGRGIKTQYF. The CDR3 region has the DNA TGTGCCAGCAGACGGGGACAGGGAAGGGGCATCAAGACCCAGTACTTC.

This chain joins TRBV11-2 and TRBJ2-6; D is unresolved. Germline CDR1 reads SGHAT; CDR2 reads FQNNGV. Trimming removed 5 bases at V and 0 bases at J, with 8 bases between. The CDR3 runs 15 residues. The CDR3 protein is CASSARGSGANVLTF. For the CDR3, the DNA is TGTGCCAGCAGCGCTCGAGGCTCTGGGGCCAACGTCCTGACTTTC.

J is TRBJ2-7 and V is TRBV6-6; D possibly corresponds to TRBD1 (6 bases). From germline, CDR1 is MNHNY and CDR2 SVGAGI (reference sequence). The CDR3 is made up of 13 amino acids. Trimming took 6 bases from V and 2 from J, leaving 11 bases between them. CDR3 residues: CASRQTGAYEQYF. In DNA, the CDR3 is TGTGCCAGCAGGCAGACAGGCGCCTACGAGCAGTACTTC.

This clone was counted a few times. The chain uses TRBV5-1 and TRBJ2-3, with a possible D match to TRBD2 (5 bases). Trimming took 1 base from V and 6 from J, leaving 18 bases between them. The CDR3 extends over 16 amino acids. In germline, CDR1 is SGHRS, CDR2 YFSETQ. The CDR3 nucleotides read TGCGCCAGCAGCTTGAACGTTGTGGGGAGAGGGGATACGCAGTATTTT. Protein product: CASSLNVVGRGDTQYF.

This clone came up a few times. The DNA for the CDR3 is TGTGCCAGCAGGGCTCCTAGCGGGAGTCCCAGCGAGCAGTTCTTC. It is translated as CASRAPSGSPSEQFF. The V gene is TRBV5-4, the J gene TRBJ2-1; 10 bases are a match to TRBD2. The V gene end was trimmed by 5 bases and the J gene end by 10 bases; junction bases not matched to a gene: 12. The germline CDR1 and CDR2 sequences are SGHNT and YYREEE (reference sequence). The CDR3 is made up of 15 amino acids.

This chain uses TRBV2 with TRBJ2-4; TRBD1 matches 8 bases. This CDR3 is built from 13 residues. Germline loops: CDR1 SNHLY, CDR2 FYNNEI. Losses at the gene ends were 6 bases for V and 8 bases for J; bases not matched to a gene: 6. The CDR3 spells CASSPTGEDIQYF. DNA of the CDR3: TGTGCCAGCAGCCCGACAGGGGAAGACATTCAGTACTTC.

This clone came up a few times. Germline is not matched at one junction end, which may reflect a read error. The chain links TRBV5-4 to TRBJ2-1, with TRBD1 matching 7 bases. Germline V CDR1 and CDR2: SGHNT, YYREEE (reference sequence). CDR3 length equals 12 residues. This CDR3 is CASSLPLQGVVF. The CDR3 DNA is TGTGCCAGCAGCTTGCCATTGCAGGGGGTGGTCTTC. The variable domain in full, completed from reference TRBV5-4 and TRBJ2-1, reads ETGVTQSPTHLIKTRGQQVTLRCSSQSGHNTVSWYQQALGQGPQFIFQYYREEENGRGNFPPRFSGLQFPNYSSELNVNALELDDSALYLCASSLPLQGVVFGPGTRLTVL.

The chain joins TRBV11-2 to TRBJ2-5; 12 nucleotides align to TRBD2. This CDR3 comprises 16 residues. Trimming cost V 5 bases and J 2 bases; bases outside gene matches: 6. Germline V gene lookup returns CDR1 SGHAT and CDR2 FQNNGV. The CDR3 DNA sequence: TGTGCCAGCAGCACCCGGACTAGCGGGATGCAAGAGACCCAGTACTTC. Its translation: CASSTRTSGMQETQYF.

This clone has a handful of counts. The CDR3 reads CASSLGTSGSGETQYF. CDR3 nucleotide sequence: TGTGCCAGCAGCTTGGGAACTAGCGGGAGTGGGGAGACCCAGTACTTC. This sequence joins TRBV7-3 and TRBJ2-5, with 11 nucleotides matching TRBD2. This CDR3 contains 16 residues. Trimming took 3 bases from V and 5 from J; bases not matched to a gene: 8. The germline V gene encodes CDR1 SGHTA and CDR2 FQGTGA. Full variable domain (outside the CDR3, taken from reference TRBV7-3 and TRBJ2-5): GAGVSQTPSNKVTEKGKYVELRCDPISGHTALYWYRQSLGQGPEFLIYFQGTGAADDSGLPNDRFFAVRPEGSVSTLKIQRTERGDSAVYLCASSLGTSGSGETQYFGPGTRLLVL.

This clone was picked up a small number of times. The chain employs TRBV29-1 and TRBJ1-1, with 7 bases fitting TRBD1. J was trimmed by 1 base and V by 7 bases; bases with no gene match: 6. The CDR3 is 13 residues long. CDR1 SQVTM and CDR2 ANQGSEA come from the germline V gene. CDR3 coding DNA: TGCAGCGGTCGACAGGGAGGGAACACTGAAGCTTTCTTT. This codes for CSGRQGGNTEAFF.

This clone was counted between two and nine times. J is TRBJ2-4 and V is TRBV27; D is unclear. Per the germline V gene, CDR1 is MNHEY and CDR2 is SMNVEV (reference sequence). The CDR3 is 14 amino acids. Trimming removed 0 bases at V and 7 bases at J, with 10 bases between. DNA of the CDR3: TGTGCCAGCAGTTTATCAGACCGTGGGAACATTCAGTACTTC. Amino acid sequence: CASSLSDRGNIQYF.

This clone has a handful of counts. J is TRBJ1-1 and V is TRBV7-9; D not certain. This CDR3 is 13 amino acids long. V was cut by 4 bases and J by 6 bases, with 12 bases left in between. Germline V gives CDR1 SEHNR, CDR2 FQNEAQ (reference sequence). The chain's CDR3 is CASSWDGFAEAFF. CDR3 coding DNA: TGTGCCAGCAGCTGGGATGGTTTCGCTGAAGCTTTCTTT. Looking up the rest from reference TRBV7-9 and TRBJ1-1 gives the full variable domain: DTGVSQNPRHKITKRGQNVTFRCDPISEHNRLYWYRQTLGQGPEFLTYFQNEAQLEKSRLLSDRFSAERPKGSFSTLEIQRTEQGDSAMYLCASSWDGFAEAFFGQGTRLTVV.

This clone was seen repeatedly, ten times or more. Other DNA sequences from this sample encode an identical CDR3 as well. V and J are TRBV18 and TRBJ2-5; D gene uncertain. This CDR3 contains 12 residues. Germline V gene sequence: CDR1 KGHSH, CDR2 LQKENI. V was trimmed by 2 bases and J by 0 bases, leaving 1 base between them. The CDR3 sequence is CASSPYQETQYF. In DNA form, the CDR3 reads TGTGCCAGCTCACCATACCAAGAGACCCAGTACTTC.

This clone was picked up a small number of times. The CDR3 here is CASSKRQGTGELFF. DNA of the CDR3: TGCGCCAGCAGCAAACGACAGGGAACCGGGGAGCTGTTTTTT. The chain carries TRBV5-1 and TRBJ2-2; 7 positions agree with TRBD1. V lost 4 bases, J lost 5 bases, and 5 bases stayed unmatched. Germline lookup yields CDR1 SGHRS and CDR2 YFSETQ. CDR3 length equals 14 residues.

There are many counts of this clone. This rearrangement joins TRBV28 to TRBJ2-1; D is possibly TRBD1 or TRBD2 (5 bases each). CDR1 is MDHEN, CDR2 SYDVKM, per germline. V was trimmed by 2 bases and J by 1 base, leaving 9 bases between them. The CDR3 has 15 amino acids. The chain's CDR3 is CASSLVRESYNEQFF. The CDR3 DNA follows: TGTGCCAGCAGTTTAGTCAGGGAGTCCTACAATGAGCAGTTCTTC. Supplemented by reference TRBV28 and TRBJ2-1, the full variable domain reads DVKVTQSSRYLVKRTGEKVFLECVQDMDHENMFWYRQDPGLGLRLIYFSYDVKMKEKGDIPEGYSVSREKKERFSLILESASTNQTSMYLCASSLVRESYNEQFFGPGTRLTVL.

In its sample, this clone was seen a few times. The same CDR3 can be traced to other DNA sequences in this sample. This rearrangement joins TRBV25-1 to TRBJ2-3; D unresolved. Germline-derived CDR1 and CDR2 are MGHDK and SYGVNS. Trimming pared 5 bases from V and 1 base from J, leaving 4 bases between. This CDR3 spans 12 amino acids. CDR3 bases: TGTGCCAGCAGTTCAGGCACAGATACGCAGTATTTT. Its translation is CASSSGTDTQYF.

This chain links TRBV2 with TRBJ2-7; D is perhaps TRBD1 (6 bases). V was cut by 4 bases and J by 3 bases, with 16 bases left in between. The length of the CDR3 is 15 residues. Germline loops: CDR1 SNHLY, CDR2 FYNNEI. CDR3 DNA: TGTGCCAGCAGTGGTCCCGCCGGGACAAACTACGAGCAGTACTTC. Amino acid sequence: CASSGPAGTNYEQYF.